This T cell receptor beta chain was sequenced for a study of cytomegalovirus exposure and HLA in healthy donors. This CDR3 contains 13 residues. In germline, CDR1 is SGHAT, CDR2 FQNNGV. Trimming removed 1 base from V and 5 bases from J; junction bases left unmatched: 0. Primers: 60 Vbeta forward and 13 Jbeta reverse. Clones were read by immunoSEQ multiplex PCR, and TCRdb kept only the in-frame ones, dropping some. The sample consists of 150,000 to 250,000 clones, 79% of them appearing once. This clone was recorded only once. This CDR3 is also generated by other DNA sequences in the sample. The receptor comes from a girl aged 10 to 17 in good health and CMV-seropositive. The chain uses TRBV11-2 and TRBJ1-1, with 8 positions matching TRBD1. The sequenced sample consisted of PBMCs. CDR3 residues: CASSLGQGTEAFF. The DNA of the CDR3 is TGTGCCAGCAGCTTAGGACAGGGGACTGAAGCTTTCTTT.